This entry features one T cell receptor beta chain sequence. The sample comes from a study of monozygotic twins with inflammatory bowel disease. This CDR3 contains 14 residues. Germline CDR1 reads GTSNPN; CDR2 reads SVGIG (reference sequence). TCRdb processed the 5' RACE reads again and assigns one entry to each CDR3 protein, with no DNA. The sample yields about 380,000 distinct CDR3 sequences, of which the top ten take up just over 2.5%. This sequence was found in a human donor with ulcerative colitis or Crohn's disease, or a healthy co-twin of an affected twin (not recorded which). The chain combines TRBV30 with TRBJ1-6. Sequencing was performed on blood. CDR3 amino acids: CAWSVQRFNSPLHF.